A selection of T cell receptor beta chains follows, all from one sample in a study of cytomegalovirus exposure and HLA in healthy donors. Method: immunoSEQ multiplex PCR; TCRdb's copy keeps in-frame clones and lacks some. This sample yields about 120,000 clones, of which approximately 70% are seen a single time; about 1.5% belongs to the top ten. Input material: PBMCs. The receptors stem from a man aged 18-30 years in good health and CMV-seronegative. The CDR3 runs from the conserved cysteine through the conserved F or W. The D gene is left open where the match is weak. Size tells how often a clone was seen (once, few, many) or the class of an expanded clone, and some rows leave it out.

V gene	J gene	D gene	clone size	CDR3 protein	CDR3 DNA
TRBV29-1	TRBJ2-1	TRBD1	NA	CSAVTGGYNEQFF	TGCAGCGCCGTAACAGGGGGGTACAATGAGCAGTTCTTC
TRBV9	TRBJ2-2	TRBD2	NA	CASTWGLAGANTGELFF	TGTGCCAGCACCTGGGGACTAGCGGGAGCGAACACCGGGGAGCTGTTTTTT
TRBV6-1	TRBJ1-1	TRBD1	NA	CASSEDRGNTEAFF	TGTGCCAGCAGTGAAGACAGGGGGAACACTGAAGCTTTCTTT
TRBV6-5	TRBJ1-2	TRBD1	few	CASSSMDRGYTF	TGTGCCAGCAGTTCAATGGACAGGGGCTACACCTTC
TRBV2	TRBJ2-2	NA	NA	CASSVTGLTGELFF	TGTGCCAGCAGTGTTACGGGATTGACCGGGGAGCTGTTTTTT
TRBV13	TRBJ2-2	NA	NA	CASSPWTGNTGELFF	TGTGCCAGCAGCCCCTGGACTGGGAACACCGGGGAGCTGTTTTTT
TRBV19	TRBJ2-5	TRBD2	NA	CASSALAGGPGKTQYF	TGTGCCAGTTCCGCGCTAGCGGGAGGGCCTGGGAAGACCCAGTACTTC
TRBV28	TRBJ2-7	NA	NA	CASSPALRKPPVDYEQYF	TGTGCCAGCAGTCCCGCCCTGCGGAAACCCCCCGTGGACTACGAGCAGTACTTC
TRBV5-6	TRBJ2-5	NA	NA	CASSLPSYQETQYF	TGTGCCAGCAGCCTCCCTAGTTACCAAGAGACCCAGTACTTC
TRBV7-8	TRBJ2-1	NA	NA	CASSLVRFDGAQGGTNEQFF	TGTGCCAGCAGCTTAGTACGGTTCGACGGGGCCCAGGGGGGCACGAATGAGCAGTTCTTC
TRBV10-3	TRBJ2-3	TRBD2	NA	CAISFRGGGRTDTQYF	TGTGCCATCAGCTTCCGCGGGGGGGGACGCACAGATACGCAGTATTTT
TRBV9	TRBJ2-5	TRBD1	NA	CASGNRDSYQETQYF	TGTGCCAGCGGGAACCGGGACAGTTACCAAGAGACCCAGTACTTC
TRBV19	TRBJ2-1	TRBD2	NA	CASSMGLAGNSYNEQFF	TGTGCCAGTAGTATGGGACTAGCGGGAAACTCCTACAATGAGCAGTTCTTC
TRBV2	TRBJ1-2	NA	NA	CASSQRSSPGGYTF	TGTGCCAGCAGCCAAAGGTCGTCCCCCGGGGGCTACACCTTC